The next 4 T cell receptor beta chains were all read from a single sample in a study of blood T cell repertoires in COVID-19. The method was immunoSEQ multiplex PCR; TCRdb's version includes in-frame clones alone and lacks a portion of them. The table lists approximately 90,000 clones, about 85% of them singletons, with about 4.3% in the top ten. Sample: peripheral blood. All receptors derive from a man aged 55 to 70 with acute or convalescent COVID-19.

V usage is TRBV6-5 and J usage is TRBJ1-1; 8 positions agree with TRBD1. The germline V gene encodes CDR1 MNHEY and CDR2 SVGAGI. V dropped 6 bases and J dropped 4; count of bases not matched to a gene: 4. The CDR3 length is 13 residues. The CDR3 DNA follows: TGTGCCAGCAGCCAAACAGGGGGCACTGAAGCTTTCTTT. The encoded protein is CASSQTGGTEAFF.

The rearrangement links TRBV6-5 to TRBJ2-2, with a weak D call TRBD1 (6 bases). This CDR3 region has 15 residues. CDR1 is MNHEY and CDR2 is SVGAGI in the germline V gene. Trimming stripped 6 bases from V and 0 bases from J, with 11 bases between. CDR3 sequence reads: CASSGQFANTGELFF. CDR3 bases: TGTGCCAGCAGCGGACAGTTCGCGAACACCGGGGAGCTGTTTTTT.

The chain uses TRBV4-1 and TRBJ2-3; TRBD2 aligns across 8 bases. The CDR3 length is 16 residues. CDR1 is MGHRA, CDR2 YSYEKL, per germline. The ends lost 0 bases at V and 1 base at J; junction bases unmatched: 3. The CDR3 region is CASSQEAAGGTDTQYF. CDR3 DNA sequence: TGCGCCAGCAGCCAAGAGGCAGCGGGGGGCACAGATACGCAGTATTTT.

This clone was recorded only once. The chain's CDR3 is CATPGHRSYEQYF. The CDR3 DNA sequence: TGTGCCACCCCGGGACACCGCTCCTACGAGCAGTACTTC. V usage is TRBV19 and J usage is TRBJ2-7, with a weak D call TRBD1 (6 bases). CDR1 and CDR2 from the germline V gene are LNHDA and SQIVND (reference sequence). The V gene lost 10 bases and the J gene lost 0 bases, with 13 bases spanning the gap. This CDR3 is 13 amino acids long. Supplemented by reference TRBV19 and TRBJ2-7, the full variable domain reads DGGITQSPKYLFRKEGQNVTLSCEQNLNHDAMYWYRQDPGQGLRLIYYSQIVNDFQKGDIAEGYSVSREKKESFPLTVTSAQKNPTAFYLCATPGHRSYEQYFGPGTRLTVT.